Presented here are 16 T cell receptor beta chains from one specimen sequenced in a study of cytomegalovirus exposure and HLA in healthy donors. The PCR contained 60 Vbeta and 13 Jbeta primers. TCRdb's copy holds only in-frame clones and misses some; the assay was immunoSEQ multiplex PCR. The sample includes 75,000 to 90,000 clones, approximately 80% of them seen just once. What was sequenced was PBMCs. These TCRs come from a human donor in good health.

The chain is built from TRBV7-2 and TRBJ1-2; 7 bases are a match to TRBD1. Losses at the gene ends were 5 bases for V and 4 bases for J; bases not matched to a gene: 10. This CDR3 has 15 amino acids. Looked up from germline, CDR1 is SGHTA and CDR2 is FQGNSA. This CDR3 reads CASSDDRALVYGYTF. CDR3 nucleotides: TGTGCCAGCAGCGACGACAGGGCCTTAGTCTATGGCTACACCTTC.

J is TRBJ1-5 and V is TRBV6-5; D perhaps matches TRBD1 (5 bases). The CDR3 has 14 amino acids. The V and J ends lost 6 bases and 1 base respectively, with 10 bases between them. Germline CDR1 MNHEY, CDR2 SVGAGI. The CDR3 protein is CASRAGWSNQPQHF. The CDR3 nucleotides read TGTGCCAGCAGGGCAGGGTGGAGCAATCAGCCCCAGCATTTT.

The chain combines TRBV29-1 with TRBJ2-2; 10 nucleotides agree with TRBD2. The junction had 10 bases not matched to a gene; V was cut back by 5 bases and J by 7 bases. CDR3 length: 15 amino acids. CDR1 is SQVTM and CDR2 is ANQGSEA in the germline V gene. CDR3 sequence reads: CSVIQRGGDGGELFF. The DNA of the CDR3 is TGCAGCGTTATCCAGCGGGGGGGCGATGGCGGGGAGCTGTTTTTT.

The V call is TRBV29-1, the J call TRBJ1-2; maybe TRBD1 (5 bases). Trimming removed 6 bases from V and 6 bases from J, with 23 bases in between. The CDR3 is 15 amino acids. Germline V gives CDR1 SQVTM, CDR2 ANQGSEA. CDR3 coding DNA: TGCAGCGTGCCCCCCCTGAAGGGACTATCAGATGGCTACACCTTC. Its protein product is CSVPPLKGLSDGYTF.

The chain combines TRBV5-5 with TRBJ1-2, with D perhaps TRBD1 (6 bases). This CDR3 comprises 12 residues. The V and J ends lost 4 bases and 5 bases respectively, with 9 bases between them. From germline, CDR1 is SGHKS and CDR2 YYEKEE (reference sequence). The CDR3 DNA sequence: TGTGCCAGCAGCATCCAGGGGTATGGCTACACCTTC. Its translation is CASSIQGYGYTF.

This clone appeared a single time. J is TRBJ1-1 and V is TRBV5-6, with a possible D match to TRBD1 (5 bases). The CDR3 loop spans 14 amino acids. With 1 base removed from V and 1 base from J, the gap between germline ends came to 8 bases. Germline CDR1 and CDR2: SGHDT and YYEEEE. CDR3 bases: TGTGCCAGCAGCTTGAGGACAAAGAACACTGAAGCTTTCTTT. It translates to CASSLRTKNTEAFF.

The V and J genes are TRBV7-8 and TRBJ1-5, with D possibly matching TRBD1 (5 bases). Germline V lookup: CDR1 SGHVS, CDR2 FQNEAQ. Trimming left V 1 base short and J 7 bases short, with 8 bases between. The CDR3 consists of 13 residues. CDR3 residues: CASSLDRQQPQHF. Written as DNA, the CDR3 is TGTGCCAGCAGCTTAGACAGGCAGCAGCCCCAGCATTTT.

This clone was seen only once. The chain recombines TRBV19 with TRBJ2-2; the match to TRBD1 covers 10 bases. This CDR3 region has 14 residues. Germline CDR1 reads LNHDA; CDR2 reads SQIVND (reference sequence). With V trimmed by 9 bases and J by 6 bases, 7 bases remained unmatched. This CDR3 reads CASNWGQGSGELFF. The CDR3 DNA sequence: TGTGCCAGCAATTGGGGACAGGGGTCCGGGGAGCTGTTTTTT.

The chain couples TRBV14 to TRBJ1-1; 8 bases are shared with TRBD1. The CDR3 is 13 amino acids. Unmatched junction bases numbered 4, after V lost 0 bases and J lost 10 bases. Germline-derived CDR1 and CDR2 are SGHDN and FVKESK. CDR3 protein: CASSQDRGRGAFF. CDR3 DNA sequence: TGTGCCAGCAGCCAAGACAGGGGGCGCGGAGCTTTCTTT. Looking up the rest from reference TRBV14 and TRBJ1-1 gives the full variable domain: EAGVTQFPSHSVIEKGQTVTLRCDPISGHDNLYWYRRVMGKEIKFLLHFVKESKQDESGMPNNRFLAERTGGTYSTLKVQPAELEDSGVYFCASSQDRGRGAFFGQGTRLTVV.

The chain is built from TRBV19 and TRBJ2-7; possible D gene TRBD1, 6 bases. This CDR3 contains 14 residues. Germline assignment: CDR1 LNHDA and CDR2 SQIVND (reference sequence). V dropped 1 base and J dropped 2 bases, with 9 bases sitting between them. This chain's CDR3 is CASSIVDSTYEQYF. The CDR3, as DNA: TGTGCCAGTAGTATAGTGGACAGCACCTACGAGCAGTACTTC.

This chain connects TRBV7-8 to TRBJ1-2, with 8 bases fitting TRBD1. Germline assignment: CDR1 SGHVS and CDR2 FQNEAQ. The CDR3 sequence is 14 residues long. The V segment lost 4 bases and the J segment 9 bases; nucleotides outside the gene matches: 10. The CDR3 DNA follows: TGTGCCAGCAGCTCATCAGGGGGCGAGGGTAGCTACACCTTC. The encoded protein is CASSSSGGEGSYTF.

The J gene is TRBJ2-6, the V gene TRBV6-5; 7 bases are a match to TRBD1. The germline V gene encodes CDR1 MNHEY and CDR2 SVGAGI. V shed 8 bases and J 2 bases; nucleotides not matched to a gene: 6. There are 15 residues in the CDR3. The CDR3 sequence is CASRPQGTGANVLTF. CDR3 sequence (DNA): TGTGCCAGCCGACCACAGGGGACTGGGGCCAACGTCCTGACTTTC.

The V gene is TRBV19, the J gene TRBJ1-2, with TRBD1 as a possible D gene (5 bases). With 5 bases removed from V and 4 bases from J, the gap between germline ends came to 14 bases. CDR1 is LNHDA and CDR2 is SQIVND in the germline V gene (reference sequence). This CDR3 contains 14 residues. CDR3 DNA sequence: TGTGCCAGTAGTGCTCCGACAGTGTCCTATGGCTACACCTTC. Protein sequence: CASSAPTVSYGYTF.

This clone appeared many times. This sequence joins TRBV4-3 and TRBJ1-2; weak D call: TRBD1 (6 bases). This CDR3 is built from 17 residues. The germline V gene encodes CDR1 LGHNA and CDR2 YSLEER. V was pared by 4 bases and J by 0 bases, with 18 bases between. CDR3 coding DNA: TGCGCCAGCAGCCTCAGTTGGACAGTTAACGCTAACTATGGCTACACCTTC. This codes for CASSLSWTVNANYGYTF.

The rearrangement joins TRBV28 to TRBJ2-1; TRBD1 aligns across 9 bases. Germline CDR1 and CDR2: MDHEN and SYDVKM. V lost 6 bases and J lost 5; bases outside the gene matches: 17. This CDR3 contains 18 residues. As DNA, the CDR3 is TGTGCCAGCAGAAGTGGACAGGGGAACATTGTCTACCACAATGAGCAGTTCTTC. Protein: CASRSGQGNIVYHNEQFF.

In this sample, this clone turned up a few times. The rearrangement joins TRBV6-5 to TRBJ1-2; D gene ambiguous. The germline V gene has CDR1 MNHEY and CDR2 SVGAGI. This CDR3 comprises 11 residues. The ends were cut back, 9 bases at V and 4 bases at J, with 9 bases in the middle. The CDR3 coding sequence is TGTGCCAGTTTTAGTGGCTATGGCTACACCTTC. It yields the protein CASFSGYGYTF.